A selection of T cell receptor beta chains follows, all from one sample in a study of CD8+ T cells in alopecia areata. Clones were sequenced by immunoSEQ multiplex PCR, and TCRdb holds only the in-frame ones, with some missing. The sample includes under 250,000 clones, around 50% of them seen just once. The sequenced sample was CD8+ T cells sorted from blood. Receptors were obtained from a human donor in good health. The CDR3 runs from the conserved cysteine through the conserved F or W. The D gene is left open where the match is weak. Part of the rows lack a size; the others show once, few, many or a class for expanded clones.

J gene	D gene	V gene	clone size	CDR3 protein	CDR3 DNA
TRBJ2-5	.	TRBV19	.	CASSPLTVDETQYF	TGTGCCAGTAGTCCCCTGACAGTGGATGAGACCCAGTACTTC
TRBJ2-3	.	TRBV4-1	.	CASSQKQGTDTQYF	TGCGCCAGCAGCCAAAAGCAGGGGACAGATACGCAGTATTTT
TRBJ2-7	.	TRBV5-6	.	CASSSGAGGSEQYF	TGTGCCAGCAGCTCGGGGGCAGGAGGGTCCGAGCAGTACTTC
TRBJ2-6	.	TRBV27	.	CASSPGGANVLTF	TGTGCCAGCAGCCCTGGGGGGGCCAACGTCCTGACTTTC
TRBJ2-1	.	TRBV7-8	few	CASSLAGDAYNEQFF	TGTGCCAGCAGCTTAGCGGGTGACGCCTACAATGAGCAGTTCTTC
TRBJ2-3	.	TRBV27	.	CASRTRLPSTDTQYF	TGTGCCAGCAGGACCCGACTCCCGAGCACAGATACGCAGTATTTT
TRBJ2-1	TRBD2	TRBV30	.	CAWTKGLAGVFNEQFF	TGTGCCTGGACCAAGGGACTAGCGGGGGTTTTTAATGAGCAGTTCTTC
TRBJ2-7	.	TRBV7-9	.	CASSTGWEQYF	TGTGCCAGCAGCACTGGGTGGGAGCAGTACTTC
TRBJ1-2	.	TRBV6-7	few	CARRAFYGYTF	TGTGCCAGACGGGCCTTCTATGGCTACACCTTC
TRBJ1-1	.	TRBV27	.	CASRPPGTPMNTEAFF	TGTGCCAGCAGGCCCCCCGGGACACCTATGAACACTGAAGCTTTCTTT
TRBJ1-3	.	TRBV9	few	CASSPGLSGNTIYF	TGTGCCAGCAGTCCAGGACTCTCTGGAAACACCATATATTTT
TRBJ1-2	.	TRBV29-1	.	CSVEDSVRGAWHGYTF	TGCAGCGTTGAAGATAGCGTTCGGGGCGCTTGGCATGGCTACACCTTC
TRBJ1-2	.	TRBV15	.	CATSRDVYGFYGYTF	TGTGCCACCAGCAGAGATGTATACGGATTCTATGGCTACACCTTC
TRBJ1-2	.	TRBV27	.	CASREGFYGYTF	TGTGCCAGCAGGGAGGGTTTCTATGGCTACACCTTC
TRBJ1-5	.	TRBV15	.	CATSRDRGVGQPQHF	TGTGCCACCAGCAGAGATAGGGGAGTAGGTCAGCCCCAGCATTTT
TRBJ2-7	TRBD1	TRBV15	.	CATSRSRDREDEQYF	TGTGCCACCAGCAGATCCCGGGACAGGGAGGACGAGCAGTACTTC
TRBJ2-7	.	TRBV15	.	CATSRWGGVSEQYF	TGTGCCACCAGCAGGTGGGGTGGGGTCTCCGAGCAGTACTTC
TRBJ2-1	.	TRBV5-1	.	CASRTGTIYNEQFF	TGCGCCAGCCGGACCGGGACAATCTACAATGAGCAGTTCTTC
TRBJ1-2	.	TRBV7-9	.	CASSPGGSYGYTF	TGTGCCAGCAGCCCCGGGGGGAGCTATGGCTACACCTTC
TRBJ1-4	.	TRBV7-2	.	CASSLSAGPANEKLFF	TGTGCCAGCAGCTTATCCGCGGGTCCAGCTAATGAAAAACTGTTTTTT
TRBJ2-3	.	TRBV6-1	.	CASSQGLSTDTQYF	TGTGCCAGCAGTCAGGGCCTGAGCACAGATACGCAGTATTTT
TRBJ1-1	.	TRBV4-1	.	CASSHDRIGNTEAFF	TGCGCCAGCAGCCACGACAGGATCGGCAACACTGAAGCTTTCTTT
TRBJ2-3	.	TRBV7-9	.	CASSWPTDTQYF	TGTGCCAGCAGCTGGCCGACAGATACGCAGTATTTT
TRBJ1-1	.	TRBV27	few	CASSTGQLNTEAFF	TGTGCCAGCAGTACCGGACAGCTGAACACTGAAGCTTTCTTT
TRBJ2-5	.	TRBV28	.	CASSPKDPGARGLGETQYF	TGTGCCAGCAGTCCGAAAGACCCGGGCGCCCGGGGTCTTGGGGAGACCCAGTACTTC
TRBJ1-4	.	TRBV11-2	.	CASSPHGDPGNEKLFF	TGTGCCAGCAGCCCCCACGGGGATCCTGGGAATGAAAAACTGTTTTTT
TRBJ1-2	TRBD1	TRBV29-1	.	CSVEPGGNYGYTF	TGCAGCGTTGAACCAGGGGGAAACTATGGCTACACCTTC
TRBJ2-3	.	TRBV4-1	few	CASSQEGTGPDTQYF	TGCGCCAGCAGCCAAGAAGGGACGGGTCCAGATACGCAGTATTTT
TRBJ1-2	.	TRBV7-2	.	CASSLGDYGYTF	TGTGCCAGCAGCTTAGGGGACTATGGCTACACCTTC
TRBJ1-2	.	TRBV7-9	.	CAYNGANYGYTF	TGTGCCTATAACGGGGCTAACTATGGCTACACCTTC
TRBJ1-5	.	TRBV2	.	CASKEGRPDQPQHF	TGTGCCAGCAAAGAGGGGCGACCCGATCAGCCCCAGCATTTT
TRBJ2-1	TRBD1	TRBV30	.	CAWSDLTGWGYNEQFF	TGTGCCTGGAGTGACCTGACAGGGTGGGGGTACAATGAGCAGTTCTTC
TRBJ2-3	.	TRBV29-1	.	CSVELSDASTDTQYF	TGCAGCGTTGAGTTAAGTGATGCTAGCACAGATACGCAGTATTTT
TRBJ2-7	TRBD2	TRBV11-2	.	CASWGLAGTYEQYF	TGTGCCAGCTGGGGACTAGCGGGAACCTACGAGCAGTACTTC
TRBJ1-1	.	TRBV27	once	CASSLSLAVNTEAFF	TGTGCCAGCAGTTTATCGTTGGCGGTGAACACTGAAGCTTTCTTT
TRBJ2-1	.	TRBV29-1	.	CSGSTGSYNEQFF	TGCAGCGGATCGACAGGCTCCTACAATGAGCAGTTCTTC
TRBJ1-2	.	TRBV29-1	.	CSVPRGYGYTF	TGCAGCGTGCCCAGGGGTTATGGCTACACCTTC
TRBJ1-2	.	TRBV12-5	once	CASGITSWEGYTF	TGTGCTAGTGGTATCACTAGCTGGGAAGGCTACACCTTC
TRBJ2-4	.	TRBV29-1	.	CSVPWKNIQYF	TGCAGCGTGCCCTGGAAAAACATTCAGTACTTC
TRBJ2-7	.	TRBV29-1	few	CSVDSLYDEQYF	TGCAGCGTTGATTCACTGTACGACGAGCAGTACTTC
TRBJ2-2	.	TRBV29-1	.	CSVTGGRNTGELFF	TGCAGCGTTACGGGGGGCCGTAACACCGGGGAGCTGTTTTTT
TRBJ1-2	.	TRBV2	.	CASSRVDGYTF	TGTGCCAGCAGCCGGGTGGACGGCTACACCTTC
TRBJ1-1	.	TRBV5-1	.	CASSWKGEEAFF	TGCGCCAGCAGCTGGAAGGGCGAGGAAGCTTTCTTT
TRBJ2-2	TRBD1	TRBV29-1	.	CSVRDRPTTNTGELFF	TGCAGCGTGAGGGACAGGCCTACAACGAACACCGGGGAGCTGTTTTTT
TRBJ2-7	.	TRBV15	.	CATSTTGNEQYF	TGTGCCACCAGCACAACAGGGAACGAGCAGTACTTC
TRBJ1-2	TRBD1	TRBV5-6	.	CASSLTPGQGFYGYTF	TGTGCCAGCAGCTTAACGCCGGGACAGGGGTTCTATGGCTACACCTTC
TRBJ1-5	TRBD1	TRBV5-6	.	CASSLQGASHQPQHF	TGTGCCAGCAGCTTGCAGGGGGCGTCTCATCAGCCCCAGCATTTT
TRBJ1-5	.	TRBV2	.	CASSDGPGKGGNQPQHF	TGTGCCAGCAGTGACGGCCCGGGAAAAGGCGGCAATCAGCCCCAGCATTTT
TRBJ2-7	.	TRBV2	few	CASSARAETYEQYF	TGTGCCAGCAGTGCCCGAGCTGAGACCTACGAGCAGTACTTC
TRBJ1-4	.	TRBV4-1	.	CASSQGRGQTATNEKLFF	TGCGCCAGCAGCCAAGGGCGAGGGCAGACGGCAACTAATGAAAAACTGTTTTTT
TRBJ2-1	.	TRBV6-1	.	CASSEPNEQFF	TGTGCCAGCAGTGAACCGAATGAGCAGTTCTTC